The 18 T cell receptor beta chains below were found in one sample sequenced in a study of T cell responses to AZD1222 COVID-19 vaccine listed by TCRdb under 2021. The time point label on this specimen signifies: baseline before first vaccination. Library method: the immunoSEQ multiplex PCR assay. Not all clones reach the TCRdb copy of this immuneACCESS table, which keeps in-frame sequences only. Checked studies attribute under half of the gap to unresolved V genes and leave the rest unexplained. This sample has 150,000 to 200,000 clones in its table, and about 90% of those were observed once. Approximately 2.5% of the sample is taken by the ten largest. Specimen: peripheral blood, collected on day 0 of AZD1222 vaccination. The receptors originated from an adult in good health.

The rearrangement links TRBV20-1 to TRBJ2-5; D is ambiguous. The CDR3 is 14 residues long. V was trimmed by 3 bases and J by 2 bases, leaving 13 bases between them. Germline values: CDR1 DFQATT, CDR2 SNEGSKA (reference sequence). This CDR3 reads CSASGSPSQETQYF. The DNA of the CDR3 is TGCAGTGCTAGTGGAAGTCCTTCGCAAGAGACCCAGTACTTC.

The rearrangement links TRBV11-2 to TRBJ2-2; D might be TRBD2 (5 bases). V was pared by 6 bases and J by 6 bases, with 14 bases between. The germline V gene encodes CDR1 SGHAT and CDR2 FQNNGV. The CDR3 is 14 amino acids. CDR3: CASRITSGAGELFF. CDR3 bases: TGTGCCAGCAGAATAACCAGCGGCGCCGGGGAGCTGTTTTTT.

This chain joins TRBV2 and TRBJ1-5, with D uncertain. The CDR3 is made up of 15 amino acids. From germline, CDR1 is SNHLY and CDR2 FYNNEI. V was clipped by 2 bases and J by 7 bases, with 15 bases between them. The DNA for the CDR3 is TGTGCCAGCAGTGAAAATTACGTATCGTCGCAGCCCCAGCATTTT. Amino acid sequence: CASSENYVSSQPQHF.

The V and J genes are TRBV27 and TRBJ2-1; TRBD2 agrees at 9 bases. Trimming took 7 bases from V and 1 from J; bases not matched to a gene: 5. CDR1 and CDR2 (germline): MNHEY, SMNVEV (reference sequence). The CDR3 runs 15 residues. CDR3 sequence: CASIRTSESYNEQFF. In nucleotides, the CDR3 is TGTGCCAGCATTCGGACTAGCGAGTCCTACAATGAGCAGTTCTTC.

CDR3 in amino acids: CASSSDRGNTEAFF. CDR3 coding DNA: TGTGCCAGCAGCTCAGACAGGGGGAACACTGAAGCTTTCTTT. This chain uses TRBV7-2 with TRBJ1-1, with 8 bases aligning to TRBD1. The CDR3 consists of 14 residues. Trimming at V came to 4 bases and at J to 1 base, leaving 2 bases not matched to a gene. CDR1 is SGHTA, CDR2 FQGNSA, per germline.

The V gene is TRBV2, the J gene TRBJ2-5, with D perhaps TRBD2 (5 bases). Trimming cost V 4 bases and J 7 bases, with 13 bases left between them. Germline V gene data show CDR1 as SNHLY and CDR2 as FYNNEI. This CDR3 spans 13 amino acids. The CDR3: CASSVEATGTQYF. DNA for the CDR3: TGTGCCAGCAGTGTGGAGGCGACGGGGACCCAGTACTTC.

The rearrangement links TRBV6-5 to TRBJ2-7, with D perhaps being TRBD1 or TRBD2 (5 bases each). V lost 6 bases to trimming and J lost 7 bases, with 13 bases between them. CDR3 length: 12 amino acids. Germline CDR1 and CDR2: MNHEY and SVGAGI. CDR3 in amino acids: CASRRGSVEQYF. The CDR3 DNA is TGTGCCAGCAGGAGGGGAAGCGTGGAGCAGTACTTC.

The chain joins TRBV19 to TRBJ2-5; 10 bases agree with TRBD1. The J segment lost 0 bases and the V segment lost 5 bases, leaving 12 bases of the junction unmatched. Per germline, CDR1 LNHDA and CDR2 SQIVND (reference sequence). The CDR3 sequence is 18 residues long. Here the CDR3 DNA reads TGTGCCAGTAGTGAGGGACAGGGGCCAAACCCGTACCAAGAGACCCAGTACTTC. This codes for CASSEGQGPNPYQETQYF.

The rearrangement joins TRBV6-4 to TRBJ1-5; D unclear. With 9 bases removed from V and 3 bases from J, the gap between germline ends came to 15 bases. CDR1 MRHNA and CDR2 SNTAGT come from the germline V gene. The CDR3 spans 14 residues. The CDR3 DNA is TGTGCCAGTTCCACCGGGCCGGACAATCAGCCCCAGCATTTT. It is translated as CASSTGPDNQPQHF.

The rearrangement uses TRBV6-5 and TRBJ1-1, with D maybe TRBD1 (5 bases). This CDR3 spans 16 amino acids. The V gene's germline CDR1 is MNHEY and CDR2 SVGAGI. With 0 bases removed from V and 2 bases from J, the gap between germline ends came to 13 bases. This CDR3 reads CASSYSLTVTNTEAFF. DNA of the CDR3: TGTGCCAGCAGTTACTCCTTGACAGTAACTAACACTGAAGCTTTCTTT.

The chain uses TRBV19 and TRBJ1-5; D not resolved. This CDR3 has 14 residues. Germline lookup yields CDR1 LNHDA and CDR2 SQIVND (reference sequence). Trimming pared 3 bases from V and 3 bases from J, leaving 9 bases between. CDR3 residues: CASSITGDNQPQHF. As DNA, the CDR3 is TGTGCCAGTAGTATTACCGGGGACAATCAGCCCCAGCATTTT.

V and J are TRBV5-5 and TRBJ2-7; the D gene is possibly TRBD1 (5 bases). Germline assignment: CDR1 SGHKS and CDR2 YYEKEE (reference sequence). Trimming removed 0 bases at V and 0 bases at J, with 7 bases between. This CDR3 has 14 amino acids. CDR3 in DNA: TGTGCCAGCAGCTTGGTCCAGGGCTCCTACGAGCAGTACTTC. It codes for CASSLVQGSYEQYF.

The chain has TRBV30 and TRBJ2-7, with D perhaps matching TRBD1 (5 bases). V lost 3 bases to trimming and J lost 4 bases, with 10 bases between them. CDR3 size: 12 residues. Looked up from germline, CDR1 is GTSNPN and CDR2 is SVGIG (reference sequence). The CDR3 DNA reads as TGTGCCTGGAGCAGGGTGGGTTACGAGCAGTACTTC. Encoded protein: CAWSRVGYEQYF.

V gene TRBV4-1 combines with J gene TRBJ1-1; TRBD1 is a possible D gene (5 bases). Trimming cost V 0 bases and J 1 base, with 12 bases left between them. The CDR3 length is 16 residues. Germline CDR1 MGHRA, CDR2 YSYEKL. In nucleotides, the CDR3 is TGCGCCAGCAGCCAAGATTCTAGGGGCGCGAACACTGAAGCTTTCTTT. Amino acid sequence: CASSQDSRGANTEAFF.

This clone was counted many times. The chain carries TRBV6-6 and TRBJ2-2, with 8 bases fitting TRBD1. The CDR3 spans 13 residues. The germline gives CDR1 MNHNY, CDR2 SVGAGI (reference sequence). Unmatched junction bases numbered 6, after V lost 10 bases and J lost 5 bases. DNA of the CDR3: TGTGCCACGACAGGGGATTTAACCGGGGAGCTGTTTTTT. It yields the protein CATTGDLTGELFF.

The rearrangement links TRBV19 to TRBJ1-1; D may be TRBD1 (6 bases). Trimming shortened V by 4 bases and J by 2 bases, and 11 bases separated the two germline ends. This CDR3 comprises 14 residues. Germline values: CDR1 LNHDA, CDR2 SQIVND (reference sequence). CDR3 residues: CASSNDRRNTEAFF. The CDR3 bases are TGTGCCAGTAGTAACGACAGGAGAAACACTGAAGCTTTCTTT.

V gene TRBV2 combines with J gene TRBJ2-2; the D gene is possibly TRBD2 (5 bases). V shed 4 bases and J shed 0 bases, with 9 bases lying between them. Germline CDR1 and CDR2: SNHLY and FYNNEI. This CDR3 spans 15 amino acids. The DNA for the CDR3 is TGTGCCAGCAGTGTAAGGCGGGCGAACACCGGGGAGCTGTTTTTT. This translates into CASSVRRANTGELFF.

V is TRBV7-9 and J is TRBJ2-3; TRBD1 aligns across 9 bases. The CDR3 has 15 residues. V was clipped by 5 bases and J by 4 bases; unmatched bases: 7. Looked up from germline, CDR1 is SEHNR and CDR2 is FQNEAQ (reference sequence). CDR3 residues: CASSTLGQGSDTQYF. For the CDR3, the DNA is TGTGCCAGCAGCACGCTCGGACAGGGGTCAGATACGCAGTATTTT.